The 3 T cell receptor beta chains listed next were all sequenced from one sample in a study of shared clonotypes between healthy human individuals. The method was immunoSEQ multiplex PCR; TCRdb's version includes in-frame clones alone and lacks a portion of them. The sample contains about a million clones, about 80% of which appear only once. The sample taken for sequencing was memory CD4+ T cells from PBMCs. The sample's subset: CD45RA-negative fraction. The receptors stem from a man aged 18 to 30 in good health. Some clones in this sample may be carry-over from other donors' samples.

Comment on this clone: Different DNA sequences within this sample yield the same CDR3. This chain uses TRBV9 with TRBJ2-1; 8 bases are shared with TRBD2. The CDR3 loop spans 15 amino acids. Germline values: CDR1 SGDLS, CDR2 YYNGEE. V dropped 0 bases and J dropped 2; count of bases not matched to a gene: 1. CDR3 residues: CASSVGSGTYNEQFF. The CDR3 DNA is TGTGCCAGCAGCGTAGGTAGCGGGACCTACAATGAGCAGTTCTTC.

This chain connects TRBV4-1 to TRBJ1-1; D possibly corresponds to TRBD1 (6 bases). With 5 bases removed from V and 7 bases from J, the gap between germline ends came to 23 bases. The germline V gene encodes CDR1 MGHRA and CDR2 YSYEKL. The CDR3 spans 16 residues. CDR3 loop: CASSYNTRDIGNEAFF. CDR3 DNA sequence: TGCGCCAGCAGCTACAACACGAGGGACATTGGAAATGAAGCTTTCTTT.

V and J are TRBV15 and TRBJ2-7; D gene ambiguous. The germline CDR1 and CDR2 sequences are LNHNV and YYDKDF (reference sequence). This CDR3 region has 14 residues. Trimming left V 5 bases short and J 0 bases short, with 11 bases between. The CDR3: CATSLRPSSYEQYF. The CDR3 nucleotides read TGTGCCACCAGCCTACGACCGAGCTCCTACGAGCAGTACTTC.